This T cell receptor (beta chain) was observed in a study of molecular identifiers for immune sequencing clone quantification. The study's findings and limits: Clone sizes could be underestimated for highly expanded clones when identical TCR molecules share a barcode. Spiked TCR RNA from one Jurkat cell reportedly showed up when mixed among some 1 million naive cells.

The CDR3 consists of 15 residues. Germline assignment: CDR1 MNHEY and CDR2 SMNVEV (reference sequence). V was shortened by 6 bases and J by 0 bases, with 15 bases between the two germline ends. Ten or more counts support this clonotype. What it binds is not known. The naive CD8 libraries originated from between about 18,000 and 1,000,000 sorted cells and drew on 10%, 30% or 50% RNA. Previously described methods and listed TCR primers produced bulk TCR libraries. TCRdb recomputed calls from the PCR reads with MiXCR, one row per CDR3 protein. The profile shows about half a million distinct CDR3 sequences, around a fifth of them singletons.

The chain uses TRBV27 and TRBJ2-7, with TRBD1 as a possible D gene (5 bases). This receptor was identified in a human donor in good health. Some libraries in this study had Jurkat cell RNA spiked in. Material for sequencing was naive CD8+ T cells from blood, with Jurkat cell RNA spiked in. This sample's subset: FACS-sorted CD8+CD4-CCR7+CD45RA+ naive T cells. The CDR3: CASREQERSSYEQYF. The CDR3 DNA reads TGTGCCAGCAGGGAACAGGAAAGGAGCTCCTACGAGCAGTACTTC.